Sequencing of this T cell receptor (beta chain) was carried out in a study of blood T cell repertoires in COVID-19. Study background: Nucleic acid was either cDNA or gDNA, and it came from T cells, B-cell-depleted T cells, or PBMCs.

V was pared by 4 bases and J by 8 bases, with 5 bases of the junction left unmatched. The CDR3 spans 13 residues. The germline V gene encodes CDR1 SGHTA and CDR2 FQGNSA. Enrollees, about 18 to 89 years old, lived in 24 US areas. The authors' processing: The authors estimated nucleated cell counts from reference gene primer amplification. TCRdb's copy holds only in-frame clones and misses some; the assay was immunoSEQ multiplex PCR. V, J and clone size reflect that table, while D and trimming were determined from the DNA. This repertoire shows under 300,000 clones, about nine tenths found once; its top ten account for nearly 6.5%.

What was sequenced was PBMCs or T cells enriched from blood (not recorded which). The sequence came from a woman in her 30s with acute COVID-19. V is TRBV7-2 and J is TRBJ1-2, with 9 positions matching TRBD1. CDR3 sequence (DNA): TGTGCCAGCAGCTCCTCGACAGGGGGAGGCTACACCTTC. The encoded protein is CASSSSTGGGYTF. Filled out from reference TRBV7-2 and TRBJ1-2, the complete variable domain reads GAGVSQSPSNKVTEKGKDVELRCDPISGHTALYWYRQSLGQGLEFLIYFQGNSAPDKSGLPSDRFSAERTGGSVSTLTIQRTQQEDSAVYLCASSSSTGGGYTFGSGTRLTVV.